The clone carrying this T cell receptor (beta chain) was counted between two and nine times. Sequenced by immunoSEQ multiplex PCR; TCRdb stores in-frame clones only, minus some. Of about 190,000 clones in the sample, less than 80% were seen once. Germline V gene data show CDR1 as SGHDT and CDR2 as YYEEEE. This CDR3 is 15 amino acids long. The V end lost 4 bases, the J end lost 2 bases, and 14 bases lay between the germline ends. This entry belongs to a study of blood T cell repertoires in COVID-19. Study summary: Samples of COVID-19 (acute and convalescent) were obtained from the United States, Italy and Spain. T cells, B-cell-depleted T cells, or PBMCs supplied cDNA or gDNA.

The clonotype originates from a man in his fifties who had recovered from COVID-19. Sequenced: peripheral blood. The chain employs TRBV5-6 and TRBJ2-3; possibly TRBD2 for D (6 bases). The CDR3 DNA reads TGTGCCAGCAGCCCGGGACTTATGATCACAGATACGCAGTATTTT. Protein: CASSPGLMITDTQYF.